The present T cell receptor (beta chain) was sequenced within a study of blood T cell repertoires in COVID-19. This CDR3 comprises 15 residues. V dropped 0 bases and J dropped 7 bases, with 14 bases sitting between them. CDR1 is SGDLS, CDR2 YYNGEE, per germline. Clones were sequenced by immunoSEQ multiplex PCR, and TCRdb holds only the in-frame ones, with some missing. The sample contains about 140,000 clones, roughly 83% of which appear only once. Sequenced input: PBMCs or T cells enriched from blood (not recorded which). The TCR originated in a man between 65 and 80 years old who had been exposed to COVID-19. The chain is built from TRBV9 and TRBJ2-1; no reliable D call. CDR3 DNA: TGTGCCAGCAGCGTAGATGTTCTAGACCTGAATGAGCAGTTCTTC. Its protein is CASSVDVLDLNEQFF.